Below, 16 T cell receptor beta chains from the same sample are listed, as sequenced in a study of T cell clonality in common variable immunodeficiency. TCRdb keeps only in-frame clones here, not all; method: immunoSEQ multiplex PCR. The sample presents 50,000 to 60,000 clones, none singletons. The sample consisted of peripheral blood mononuclear cells. The receptors shown here come from a person aged 18 to 75 in good health.

This clone has a count of ten or more. A junction boundary mismatches the germline segment, possibly from a read error. The read ends 3 residues shy of where the CDR3 ends; the end is completed using the germline J gene. Other DNA sequences within the sample encode an identical CDR3. The V gene is TRBV10-3, the J gene TRBJ2-7, with 11 nucleotides matching TRBD2. Germline values: CDR1 ENHRY, CDR2 SYGVKD. This CDR3 has 14 amino acids. The DNA read from the CDR3 is TGCGCCATCAGTGGGGGGACTAGCGGCTACGAG. Its translation: CAISGGTSGYE. Given in full, the CDR3 is CAISGGTSGYEQYF.

This clone was detected ten times or more. This CDR3 reads CASSILAEKKDQETQYF. CDR3 DNA, as far as it was read: TGTGCCAGTAGTATACTAGCGGAAAAGAAGGACCAAGAGACC. The gene calls are TRBV19 and TRBJ2-5, with 7 bases lining up with TRBD2. Read sequence stops 3 residues before the CDR3 end, and the germline J gene provides the missing end. The length of the CDR3 is 17 residues. Per the germline V gene, CDR1 is LNHDA and CDR2 is SQIVND (reference sequence). Losses at the gene ends were 2 bases for V and 0 bases for J; bases not matched to a gene: 9.

This clone has ten or more counts. The CDR3 is cut off 3 residues early in the read; its end comes from the germline J gene. The chain has TRBV6-2 or TRBV6-3 and TRBJ2-2, with TRBD1 matching over 10 bases. The CDR3 totals 15 residues. Per germline, CDR1 MNHEY and CDR2 SVGEGT. The CDR3 bases that were read are TGTGCCAGCAGTACCGGACAGGGGGGAAGTGAAAAG. Amino acids: CASSTGQGGSEK. The entire CDR3 protein reads CASSTGQGGSEKLFF.

This clone appeared many times. The CDR3 extends 3 residues past the end of the read, so its final part is completed from the germline J gene. The rearrangement links TRBV7-8 to TRBJ2-7; 15 nucleotides agree with TRBD2. Trimming at V came to 3 bases and at J to 3 bases, leaving 6 bases not matched to a gene. Germline loops: CDR1 SGHVS, CDR2 FQNEAQ. The length of the CDR3 is 17 residues. The chain's CDR3 is CASSLGGLAGGNYEQYF. CDR3 DNA (partial): TGTGCCAGCAGCTTGGGAGGACTAGCGGGAGGGAACTACGAG.

This clone appeared many times. The read ends 3 residues before the CDR3 terminus; that terminus is restored from the germline J gene. J is TRBJ1-4 and V is TRBV14; D not resolved. Germline loops: CDR1 SGHDN, CDR2 FVKESK. The CDR3 is 14 residues long. Trimming left V 5 bases short and J 2 bases short, with 9 bases between. CDR3 DNA (partial): TGTGCCAGCAGCGTCGGTATTACTAATGAAAAA. Amino acid sequence: CASSVGITNEK. The full CDR3 protein reads CASSVGITNEKLFF.

This clone was seen at least ten times. The read ends 3 residues before the CDR3 terminus; that terminus is restored from the germline J gene. The chain combines TRBV5-1 with TRBJ2-7, with D maybe TRBD1 (6 bases). The ends were cut back, 3 bases at V and 2 bases at J, with 12 bases in the middle. Germline CDR1 SGHRS, CDR2 YFSETQ. This CDR3 has 14 residues. Partial CDR3 DNA: TGCGCCAGCAGCTCCAGGACAGACCCCTACGAG. Translating gives CASSSRTDPYE. The entire CDR3 protein is CASSSRTDPYEQYF. Using reference TRBV5-1 and TRBJ2-7 for the parts outside the CDR3, the full variable domain is KAGVTQTPRYLIKTRGQQVTLSCSPISGHRSVSWYQQTPGQGLQFLFEYFSETQRNKGNFPGRFSGRQFSNSRSEMNVSTLELGDSALYLCASSSRTDPYEQYFGPGTRLTVT.

This clone appeared many times. The read stops 3 residues short of the end of the CDR3; the missing end is completed from the germline J gene. The chain is built from TRBV20-1 and TRBJ2-3; 8 bases match TRBD2. Looked up from germline, CDR1 is DFQATT and CDR2 is SNEGSKA (reference sequence). The CDR3 is 15 amino acids. J gave up 4 bases and V 0 bases, and 6 bases lay outside the gene matches. The CDR3 bases that were read are TGCAGTGCTAGAGATCCGGGGGGGCTCGCAGATACG. Amino acid sequence: CSARDPGGLADT. The whole CDR3 sequence reads CSARDPGGLADTQYF.

At least ten counts were recorded for this clone. The read terminates 3 residues before the CDR3 end, so the remaining end is supplied by the germline J gene. This chain connects TRBV4-1 to TRBJ2-5; 9 bases agree with TRBD1. Trimming removed 3 bases from V and 5 bases from J; junction bases left unmatched: 10. The germline V gene encodes CDR1 MGHRA and CDR2 YSYEKL. CDR3 length: 16 residues. The sequenced part of the CDR3 DNA is TGCGCCAGCAGCCAGCAAATGGGGACAGGGAGTGAGACC. Encoded protein: CASSQQMGTGSET. The full CDR3 protein is CASSQQMGTGSETQYF.

Remarks on this clone: The CDR3 extends 3 residues past the end of the read, so its final part is completed from the germline J gene. The chain recombines TRBV19 with TRBJ1-1, with D possibly TRBD1 on 6 matching bases. Trimming took 5 bases from V and 1 from J, leaving 11 bases between them. CDR1 LNHDA and CDR2 SQIVND come from the germline V gene (reference sequence). The CDR3 length is 14 residues. Partial CDR3 DNA: TGTGCCAGTAGTTACAGGGAGGGGAACACTGAA. This sequence encodes CASSYREGNTE. The whole CDR3 region reads CASSYREGNTEAFF.

This clone was detected only a few times. The read ends 3 residues early relative to the CDR3; the germline J gene fills the gap. The genes are TRBV5-3 and TRBJ2-5; 8 nucleotides agree with TRBD2. TRBV5-3 is identified as an open reading frame with a role that is uncertain. Trimming at V came to 5 bases and at J to 1 base, leaving 4 bases not matched to a gene. CDR3 length: 14 amino acids. CDR3 DNA (partial): TGTGCCAGAAGGTCCACTAGCGGCCAAGAGACC. This encodes CARRSTSGQET. The CDR3 as a whole reads CARRSTSGQETQYF.

A word on this clone: The read stops 3 residues short of the end of the CDR3; the missing end is completed from the germline J gene. V and J are TRBV11-1 and TRBJ1-2; 11 bases match TRBD1. The CDR3 extends over 13 amino acids. Per germline, CDR1 SGHAT and CDR2 FQDESV (reference sequence). This CDR3 is CASSLDRGQGYTF. The CDR3 bases that were read are TGTGCCAGCAGCCTGGACAGGGGGCAAGGC.

This clone occurred many times. The read comes to an end 3 residues before the CDR3 does, leaving the germline J gene to fill in the end. The V call is TRBV7-8, the J call TRBJ1-5; 9 positions agree with TRBD1. The CDR3 contains 15 residues. In germline, CDR1 is SGHVS, CDR2 FQNEAQ. The V gene end was trimmed by 5 bases and the J gene end by 3 bases; junction bases not matched to a gene: 5. CDR3 protein: CASSTDRGFNQPQHF. The CDR3 bases that were read are TGTGCCAGCAGCACGGACAGGGGATTCAATCAGCCC.

In this sample, this clone turned up many times. This may be a read error, as it is one base from a much larger clone. With the read ending 3 residues before the CDR3 end, the germline J gene is used to fill in that end. This chain joins TRBV6-1 and TRBJ1-4, with 7 bases that match TRBD1. Germline loops: CDR1 MNHNS, CDR2 SASEGT. The CDR3 extends over 19 amino acids. The part of the CDR3 DNA that was read is TGTGCCAGCAGTGAAAGTAGATGGGACAGTGTCTCTGGGGCCAACGTA. This codes for CASSESRWDSVSGANV. The complete CDR3 sequence is CASSESRWDSVSGANVLFF.

This clone was counted ten times or more. The read falls 3 residues short of the CDR3 end, and the missing part is taken from the germline J gene. The gene calls are TRBV9 and TRBJ2-3; perhaps TRBD1 as D (6 bases). This CDR3 contains 15 residues. The V gene lost 4 bases and the J gene lost 2 bases, with 14 bases spanning the gap. The germline V gene encodes CDR1 SGDLS and CDR2 YYNGEE. This CDR3 reads CASSLNRENTDTQYF. The CDR3 bases that were read are TGTGCCAGCAGCCTCAACAGGGAAAACACAGATACG.

This clone showed up many times. The read halts 3 residues ahead of the CDR3 end, with the missing end drawn from the germline J gene. The V gene is TRBV5-1, the J gene TRBJ1-1; possibly TRBD1 for D (6 bases). Trimming shortened V by 4 bases and J by 0 bases, and 13 bases separated the two germline ends. Germline assignment: CDR1 SGHRS and CDR2 YFSETQ. The CDR3 spans 15 residues. CDR3 sequence: CASSSLGGMNTEAFF. The sequenced CDR3 bases are TGCGCCAGCAGCAGCCTTGGGGGCATGAACACTGAA.

This clone was observed at least ten times. The CDR3 end is not reached by the read, which stops 3 residues before it; the germline J gene fills it in. The chain links TRBV13 to TRBJ1-2; 9 bases line up with TRBD1. Germline assignment: CDR1 PRHDT and CDR2 FYEKMQ (reference sequence). The CDR3 runs 14 residues. Germline trimming cut 5 bases from V and 4 bases from J; bases unmatched to any gene: 5. The CDR3 is CASSIRDRAYGYTF. CDR3 DNA (partial): TGTGCCAGCAGCATACGGGACAGGGCCTATGGC.